These T cell receptor beta chains were read from a single sample in a study of T cells after yellow fever vaccination. TCRdb independently ran MiXCR on the 5' RACE reads; one entry per CDR3 protein. Here the sample spans about 160,000 distinct CDR3 sequences, around 7.3% being singletons. The sample here was CD4+ T cells sorted from PBMCs, taken about 5 days after the first yellow fever vaccination. The receptor set was obtained from a man between 18 and 35 years old who received the YFV17D yellow fever vaccine. Both conserved end residues are part of each CDR3. A D gene is named only where the DNA matches it firmly. Some rows mark clone size as missing; the rest say once, few, many or name a class of expanded clone.

clone_size j_call cdr3_length d_call v_call cdr3_aa cdr3_nt
NA TRBJ2-5 13 TRBD2 TRBV20-1 CSSPGGYQETQYF TGCAGTTCCCCCGGGGGGTACCAAGAGACCCAGTACTTC
many TRBJ2-6 15 NA TRBV12-3/TRBV12-4 CASRGYRSGANVLTF TGTGCCAGCAGAGGGTATCGCTCTGGGGCCAACGTCCTGACTTTC
many TRBJ2-1 10 NA TRBV20-1 CSVSYNEQFF TGCAGTGTATCCTACAATGAGCAGTTCTTC
NA TRBJ2-7 14 NA TRBV3-1 CASSQEPGRSEQYF TGTGCCAGCAGCCAAGAACCAGGGCGAAGCGAGCAGTACTTC
many TRBJ1-5 15 NA TRBV24-1 CATSDSTGWDQPQHF TGTGCCACCAGTGATTCTACAGGGTGGGATCAGCCCCAGCATTTT
few TRBJ2-6 20 NA TRBV5-6 CASSPRFAGQFVSGANVLTF TGTGCCAGCAGCCCCAGGTTCGCCGGACAGTTCGTCTCTGGGGCCAACGTCCTGACTTTC
few TRBJ2-3 18 TRBD2 TRBV7-3 CASSSLQTSGGGTDTQYF TGTGCCAGCAGCTCCCTTCAGACTAGCGGGGGTGGCACAGATACGCAGTATTTT
NA TRBJ2-5 14 TRBD2 TRBV5-1 CASSSAGGLETQYF TGCGCCAGCAGCTCGGCGGGGGGGCTAGAGACCCAGTACTTC
many TRBJ2-3 14 NA TRBV29-1 CSFFGRESTDTQYF TGCAGCTTCTTCGGCCGGGAAAGCACAGATACGCAGTATTTT
many TRBJ2-1 14 NA TRBV2 CASSEVGARGEQFF TGTGCCAGCAGTGAAGTTGGGGCCCGGGGTGAGCAGTTCTTC
many TRBJ1-1 19 NA TRBV14 CASSQEAPWLAGAYTEAFF TGTGCCAGCAGCCAAGAAGCACCGTGGTTGGCAGGGGCTTACACTGAAGCTTTCTTT
many TRBJ1-2 14 TRBD1 TRBV6-5 CASSYGGRGRGYTF TGTGCCAGCAGTTACGGTGGCAGGGGGCGAGGCTACACCTTC
many TRBJ2-4 12 NA TRBV20-1 CSATWPKNIQYF TGCAGTGCTACTTGGCCGAAGAACATTCAGTACTTC
many TRBJ2-3 15 TRBD2 TRBV4-3 CASRAGTSVPDTQYF TGCGCCAGCAGGGCCGGGACTAGCGTCCCAGATACGCAGTATTTT
many TRBJ2-1 17 NA TRBV24-1 CATSDQPVGGINNEQFF TGTGCCACCAGTGATCAGCCGGTGGGGGGCATCAACAATGAGCAGTTCTTC
NA TRBJ2-3 17 TRBD2 TRBV7-2 CASSYRGLAGHTDTQYF TGTGCCAGCAGCTATCGCGGACTAGCGGGGCACACAGATACGCAGTATTTT
many TRBJ2-3 13 NA TRBV7-9 CAQDPGLGDTQYF TGTGCCCAAGATCCAGGGTTGGGAGATACGCAGTATTTT
many TRBJ2-5 14 TRBD2 TRBV4-3 CASSQELATETQYF TGCGCCAGCAGCCAAGAACTAGCGACAGAGACCCAGTACTTC
few TRBJ2-7 17 TRBD2 TRBV18 CASSPPRRGGPSYEQYF TGTGCCAGCTCACCACCGAGGCGGGGGGGCCCTTCCTACGAGCAGTACTTC
many TRBJ2-5 14 NA TRBV5-1 CASSQRTPEATQYF TGCGCCAGCAGCCAGCGGACCCCGGAGGCGACCCAGTACTTC
NA TRBJ1-4 15 TRBD1 TRBV5-8 CASSASGQGNEKLFF TGTGCCAGCAGCGCGTCGGGACAGGGAAATGAAAAACTGTTTTTT
many TRBJ2-3 15 NA TRBV6-1 CASSTGHVETDTQYF TGTGCCAGCAGTACGGGACACGTCGAAACAGATACGCAGTATTTT
many TRBJ2-3 17 TRBD2 TRBV6-5 CASSFLSGGASTDTQYF TGTGCCAGCAGTTTTCTCAGCGGGGGGGCGAGCACAGATACGCAGTATTTT
many TRBJ2-1 15 TRBD2 TRBV15 CATSSGGGDHNEQFF TGTGCCACCAGCAGCGGGGGGGGCGATCACAATGAGCAGTTCTTC
few TRBJ1-2 15 TRBD1 TRBV7-9 CASSFVQGAAHGYTF TGTGCCAGCAGTTTCGTACAGGGGGCAGCTCATGGCTACACCTTC
few TRBJ1-2 16 TRBD1 TRBV18 CASSPPTTGGLGGYTF TGTGCCAGCTCACCCCCAACGACAGGGGGCCTGGGAGGCTACACCTTC
NA TRBJ2-3 13 NA TRBV2 CASSASVLDTQYF TGTGCCAGCAGTGCTAGCGTGTTAGATACGCAGTATTTT
NA TRBJ2-3 15 NA TRBV18 CASSPDSASTDTQYF TGTGCCAGCTCGCCTGACAGCGCCAGCACAGATACGCAGTATTTT
many TRBJ2-7 16 TRBD1 TRBV10-3 CAISEYRTGRSYEQYF TGTGCCATCAGTGAGTACAGGACAGGGCGTTCCTACGAGCAGTACTTC
NA TRBJ1-5 16 TRBD1 TRBV20-1 CSAKAGGAVGNQPQHF TGCAGTGCTAAGGCAGGGGGCGCGGTAGGCAATCAGCCCCAGCATTTT
many TRBJ1-1 14 NA TRBV12-3/TRBV12-4 CASSLWRGNTEAFF TGTGCCAGCAGTTTATGGCGCGGGAACACTGAAGCTTTCTTT
many TRBJ2-3 15 NA TRBV28 CASSAGGYDRDTQYF TGTGCCAGCAGTGCCGGAGGATACGACCGAGATACGCAGTATTTT
many TRBJ2-2 15 TRBD1 TRBV7-2 CASSLGDRYTGELFF TGTGCCAGCAGCCTTGGGGACAGGTACACCGGGGAGCTGTTTTTT
many TRBJ1-3 14 NA TRBV2 CASRVMPSGNTIYF TGTGCCAGCAGGGTGATGCCTTCTGGAAACACCATATATTTT
many TRBJ2-4 16 NA TRBV5-5 CASSFIGGLAKNIQYF TGTGCCAGCAGCTTTATAGGGGGGTTAGCCAAAAACATTCAGTACTTC
few TRBJ2-7 15 TRBD1 TRBV28 CASSLRTGVPYEQYF TGTGCCAGCAGTTTACGGACAGGGGTCCCCTACGAGCAGTACTTC
few TRBJ1-2 18 NA TRBV9 CASSGRLTQGKSSYGYTF TGTGCCAGCAGCGGAAGACTGACCCAGGGGAAGTCCAGCTATGGCTACACCTTC
many TRBJ1-5 15 NA TRBV7-2 CASSPGRGFDQPQHF TGTGCCAGCAGCCCCGGCCGGGGCTTCGATCAGCCCCAGCATTTT
many TRBJ2-5 13 NA TRBV28 CASSLWGQETQYF TGTGCCAGCAGTCTCTGGGGTCAAGAGACCCAGTACTTC
NA TRBJ1-4 15 TRBD1 TRBV6-1 CASIRGQGENEKLFF TGTGCCAGCATCCGGGGTCAGGGGGAGAATGAAAAACTGTTTTTT
many TRBJ2-1 15 TRBD2 TRBV6-2/TRBV6-3 CASRPLADDYNEQFF TGTGCCAGCAGACCTCTAGCGGATGACTACAATGAGCAGTTCTTC
NA TRBJ1-5 15 TRBD1 TRBV19 CASTWDRVDNQPQHF TGTGCCAGTACCTGGGACAGGGTCGATAATCAGCCCCAGCATTTT
many TRBJ2-3 15 TRBD1 TRBV5-1 CASSDLGQKTDTQYF TGCGCCAGCAGCGATTTGGGACAGAAGACAGATACGCAGTATTTT
many TRBJ1-2 15 NA TRBV4-1 CASSQDGGVGYGYTF TGCGCCAGCAGCCAAGACGGGGGTGTGGGCTATGGCTACACCTTC
many TRBJ2-7 14 NA TRBV3-1 CASSQAGANGEQYF TGTGCCAGCAGCCAAGCCGGGGCGAACGGGGAGCAGTACTTC
few TRBJ2-4 16 TRBD1 TRBV18 CASSPLDRGAKNIQYF TGTGCCAGCTCACCCCTGGACAGGGGTGCCAAAAACATTCAGTACTTC
few TRBJ2-1 11 NA TRBV24-1 CATKAYNEQFF TGTGCCACCAAGGCCTACAATGAGCAGTTCTTC
many TRBJ2-1 15 NA TRBV7-2 CASSLDLRSYNEQFF TGTGCCAGCAGCTTGGACTTACGCTCCTACAATGAGCAGTTCTTC